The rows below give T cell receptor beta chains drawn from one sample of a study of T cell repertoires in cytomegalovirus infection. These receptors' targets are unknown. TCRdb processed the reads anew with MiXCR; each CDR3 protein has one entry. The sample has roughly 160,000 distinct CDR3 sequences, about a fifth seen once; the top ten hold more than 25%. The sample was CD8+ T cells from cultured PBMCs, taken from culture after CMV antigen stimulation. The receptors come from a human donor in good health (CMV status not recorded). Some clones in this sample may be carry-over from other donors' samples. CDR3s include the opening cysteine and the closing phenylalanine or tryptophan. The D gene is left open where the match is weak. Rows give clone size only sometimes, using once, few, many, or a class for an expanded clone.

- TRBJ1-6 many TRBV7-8 CASSLGRNSFPPLHF TGTGCCAGCAGCTTAGGAAGAAACAGTTTTCCACCCCTCCACTTT
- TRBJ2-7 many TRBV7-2 CASSSPYEQYF TGTGCCAGCAGCTCCCCCTACGAGCAGTACTTC
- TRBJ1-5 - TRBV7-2 CASSLAGGRSNQPQHF TGTGCCAGCAGCTTAGCTGGGGGGAGAAGCAATCAGCCCCAGCATTTT
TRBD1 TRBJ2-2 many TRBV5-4 CASSSRDSRELFF TGTGCCAGCAGCTCACGGGACAGCCGGGAGCTGTTTTTT
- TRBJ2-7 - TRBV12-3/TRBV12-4 CASSWDPSYEQYF TGTGCCAGCAGTTGGGACCCTTCCTACGAGCAGTACTTC
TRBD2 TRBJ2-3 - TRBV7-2 CAGGGDTDTQYF TGTGCCGGGGGGGGGGACACAGATACGCAGTATTTT
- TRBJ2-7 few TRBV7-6 CASSPYGVRNEQYF TGTGCCAGCAGCCCGTACGGGGTTAGGAACGAGCAGTACTTC
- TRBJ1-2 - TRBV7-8 CASSLRPNYGYTF TGTGCCAGCAGCCTACGCCCGAACTATGGCTACACCTTC
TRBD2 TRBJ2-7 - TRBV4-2 CASSGGRPYEQYF TGTGCCAGCAGCGGCGGGAGACCCTACGAGCAGTACTTC
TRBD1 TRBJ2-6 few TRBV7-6 CASSQGQVNVLTF TGTGCCAGCAGCCAAGGACAGGTCAACGTCCTGACTTTC
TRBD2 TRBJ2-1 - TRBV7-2 CASSLARPSGGALDEQFF TGTGCCAGCAGCTTAGCGCGTCCTAGCGGGGGGGCCCTCGATGAGCAGTTCTTC
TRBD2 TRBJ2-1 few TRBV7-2 CASSLEVPAGNNEQFF TGTGCCAGCAGCTTAGAAGTCCCAGCGGGGAACAATGAGCAGTTCTTC
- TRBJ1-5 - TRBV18 CASSPPGSRPEEVTQHF TGTGCCAGCTCACCTCCGGGATCCCGCCCCGAAGAGGTGACCCAGCATTTT
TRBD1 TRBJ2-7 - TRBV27 CASSPSIGDRGYEQYF TGTGCCAGCAGTCCATCGATAGGGGACAGGGGCTACGAGCAGTACTTC
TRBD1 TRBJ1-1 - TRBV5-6 CASSIPGGGWLVNTEAFF TGTGCCAGCAGCATTCCAGGGGGCGGATGGTTGGTGAACACTGAAGCTTTCTTT
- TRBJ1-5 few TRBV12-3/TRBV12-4 CASSMTVPQPQHF TGTGCCAGCAGTATGACAGTGCCGCAGCCCCAGCATTTT
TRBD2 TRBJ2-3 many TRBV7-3 CASSSGGGFADTQYF TGTGCCAGCAGCTCCGGCGGGGGGTTCGCAGATACGCAGTATTTT
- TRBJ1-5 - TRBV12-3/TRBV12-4 CASSLRRGGNQPQHF TGTGCCAGCAGTTTAAGGAGGGGCGGCAATCAGCCCCAGCATTTT
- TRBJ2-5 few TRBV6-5 CASSYSQGRAETQYF TGTGCCAGCAGTTACTCCCAGGGGCGCGCGGAGACCCAGTACTTC
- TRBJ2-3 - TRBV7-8 CASSSGRTDTQYF TGTGCCAGCAGCTCAGGCCGCACAGATACGCAGTATTTT
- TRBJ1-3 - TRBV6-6 CASSPSPGTSGNTIYF TGTGCCAGCAGTCCCAGTCCCGGGACCTCTGGAAACACCATATATTTT
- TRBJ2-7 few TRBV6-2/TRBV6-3 CASSPWGTPYEQYF TGTGCCAGCAGCCCGTGGGGGACCCCCTACGAGCAGTACTTC
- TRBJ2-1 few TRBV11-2 CASSFLPWNEQFF TGTGCCAGCAGCTTTTTACCCTGGAATGAGCAGTTCTTC
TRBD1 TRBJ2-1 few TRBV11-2 CASSIRDRQNEQFF TGTGCCAGCAGCATCCGGGACAGACAAAATGAGCAGTTCTTC
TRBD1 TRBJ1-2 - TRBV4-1 CASSRTGGKEGYTF TGCGCCAGCAGCCGGACAGGGGGCAAGGAGGGCTACACCTTC
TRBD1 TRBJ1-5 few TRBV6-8 CARDRDRECQPQHF TGTGCCAGAGACCGGGACAGGGAATGTCAGCCCCAGCATTTT
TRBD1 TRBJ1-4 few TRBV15 CATSSNRGEKLFF TGTGCCACCAGCAGCAACAGGGGTGAAAAACTGTTTTTT
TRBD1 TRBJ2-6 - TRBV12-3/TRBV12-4 CASSLPRGTGANVLTF TGTGCCAGCAGCTTACCCAGGGGGACTGGGGCCAACGTCCTGACTTTC
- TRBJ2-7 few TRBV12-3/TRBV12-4 CASSSSERAELHLGRQYF TGTGCCAGCAGTTCCTCCGAACGGGCCGAACTTCATTTAGGGCGGCAGTACTTC
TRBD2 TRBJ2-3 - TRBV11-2 CASSLSSGGGTDTQYF TGTGCCAGCAGCTTATCTAGCGGGGGAGGCACAGATACGCAGTATTTT
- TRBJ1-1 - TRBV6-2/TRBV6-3 CASSWGTANTEAFF TGTGCCAGCAGTTGGGGCACAGCGAACACTGAAGCTTTCTTT
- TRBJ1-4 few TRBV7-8 CASSLVGTQWEKLFF TGTGCCAGCAGCTTAGTTGGAACCCAATGGGAAAAACTGTTTTTT
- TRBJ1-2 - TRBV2 CASSDLDFYGYTF TGTGCCAGCAGTGACTTGGACTTCTACGGCTACACCTTC
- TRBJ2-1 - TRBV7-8 CASSLGHNEQFF TGTGCCAGCAGCTTAGGCCACAATGAGCAGTTCTTC
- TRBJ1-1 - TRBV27 CASSLRRGTEAFF TGTGCCAGCAGTTTACGGAGGGGTACTGAAGCTTTCTTT
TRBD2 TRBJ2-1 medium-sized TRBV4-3 CASSQGGAGSYNEQFF TGCGCCAGCAGCCAAGGGGGAGCGGGGTCCTACAATGAGCAGTTCTTC
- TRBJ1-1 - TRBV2 CASSEGDPLNTEAFF TGTGCCAGCAGTGAAGGCGATCCCCTAAACACTGAAGCTTTCTTT
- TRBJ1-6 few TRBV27 CASVGSQNSPLHF TGTGCCAGCGTGGGGAGCCAAAATTCACCCCTCCACTTT